These T cell receptor beta chains were read from a single sample in a study of patients and donors after allogeneic stem cell transplantation. TCRdb redid the calling of the RT-PCR reads with MiXCR, one entry per CDR3 protein. The table lists roughly 230,000 distinct CDR3 sequences, 11% to 15% of them singletons. The sample was blood, either unsorted or a sorted T cell fraction (not recorded which). These receptors were collected from a human donor who was either an allogeneic HSCT recipient or a stem cell or donor lymphocyte infusion donor (not recorded which). It is not recorded whose cells these are; they may come from a transplant donor. Each CDR3 is given with its conserved first and last residue. D genes are given only for firm matches. Only some rows state a clone size, as once, few, many or a class for expanded clones.

NA | TRBJ2-1 | NA | TRBV30 | TGTGCCTGGAATGTCATGGGGGGCCATGAGCAGTTCTTC | CAWNVMGGHEQFF
NA | TRBJ1-3 | many | TRBV15 | TGTGCCACCAGCAGAGCGTCGGGAGGAAACACCATATATTTT | CATSRASGGNTIYF
NA | TRBJ1-3 | NA | TRBV20-1 | TGCAGTGCTAGAGGACGGGGCCTTAACACCATATATTTT | CSARGRGLNTIYF
NA | TRBJ1-4 | few | TRBV5-1 | TGCGCCAGCAGCCCCACTCTCAATGAAAAACTGTTTTTT | CASSPTLNEKLFF
NA | TRBJ1-5 | NA | TRBV24-1 | TGTGCCACCAGTTATGGGGGCAATCAGCCCCAGCATTTT | CATSYGGNQPQHF
NA | TRBJ2-7 | NA | TRBV4-3 | TGCGCCAGCAGCCAACAAGGACAGCGTTACGAGCAGTACTTC | CASSQQGQRYEQYF
NA | TRBJ2-3 | NA | TRBV9 | TGTGCCAGCAGCGATAGCGGCGGGGACACAGATACGCAGTATTTT | CASSDSGGDTDTQYF
NA | TRBJ2-3 | few | TRBV5-6 | TGTGCCAGCAGCTACCGTCGGGGAGCAGATACGCAGTATTTT | CASSYRRGADTQYF
NA | TRBJ2-3 | NA | TRBV10-3 | TGTGCCATCGGGATGGCGGGTGACACAGATACGCAGTATTTT | CAIGMAGDTDTQYF
NA | TRBJ2-1 | NA | TRBV5-1 | TGCGCCAGCAGCTTGGGGTCACTCTCCTACAATGAGCAGTTCTTC | CASSLGSLSYNEQFF
NA | TRBJ2-3 | few | TRBV7-2 | TGTGCCAGCAGCCTCCGGGGACTCGACACAGATACGCAGTATTTT | CASSLRGLDTDTQYF
NA | TRBJ2-7 | many | TRBV29-1 | TGCAGCCCCGAGGACAGCTCCTACGAGCAGTACTTC | CSPEDSSYEQYF
TRBD2 | TRBJ2-3 | few | TRBV11-2 | TGTGCCAGCAGCTCCTCCGGGACTAGCGGCACAGATACGCAGTATTTT | CASSSSGTSGTDTQYF
NA | TRBJ2-4 | many | TRBV19 | TGTGCCAGTGCCGACCCAGCCAAAAACATTCAGTACTTC | CASADPAKNIQYF
TRBD2 | TRBJ2-5 | many | TRBV7-2 | TGTGCCAGCAGCCCTCAAGGATCCACTAGCGGGGAGACCCAGTACTTC | CASSPQGSTSGETQYF
NA | TRBJ2-3 | NA | TRBV29-1 | TGCAGCGTTGGGACAGGCGCGGGGGATACGCAGTATTTT | CSVGTGAGDTQYF
NA | TRBJ2-3 | many | TRBV24-1 | TGTGCCACCACCGACCGCTGGTTAGTCGTAGATACGCAGTATTTT | CATTDRWLVVDTQYF
NA | TRBJ2-5 | few | TRBV5-1 | TGCGCCAGCAGCTTGGGTGGCGCACAAGAGACCCAGTACTTC | CASSLGGAQETQYF
NA | TRBJ1-2 | NA | TRBV20-1 | TGCAGTGCCCTATATGACTTCCCGGGTCTCTATGGCTACACCTTC | CSALYDFPGLYGYTF
NA | TRBJ2-1 | NA | TRBV11-2 | TGTGCCAGCAGCTTACCTCTTCGGGCGGTTTCCTACAATGAGCAGTTCTTC | CASSLPLRAVSYNEQFF
TRBD1 | TRBJ2-1 | few | TRBV30 | TGTGCCTGGAGTGGAACAGGGGTAAATGAGCAGTTCTTC | CAWSGTGVNEQFF
NA | TRBJ1-5 | many | TRBV10-3 | TGTGCCATCAGGGGGGCGGGACAGCCCCAGCATTTT | CAIRGAGQPQHF
NA | TRBJ2-7 | few | TRBV19 | TGTGCCAGTAGTAAGATAGTGAGCTCCTACGAGCAGTACTTC | CASSKIVSSYEQYF
NA | TRBJ1-5 | many | TRBV27 | TGTGCCAGCAAGGGGGACAAACACAATCAGCCCCAGCATTTT | CASKGDKHNQPQHF
NA | TRBJ2-3 | few | TRBV5-1 | TGCGCCAGCTCAGACCCCGGGGCCACAGATACGCAGTATTTT | CASSDPGATDTQYF
TRBD2 | TRBJ2-7 | few | TRBV20-1 | TGCAGTGCTAGATCCTCGGGACTAGTTTACGAGCAGTACTTC | CSARSSGLVYEQYF
TRBD1 | TRBJ1-1 | NA | TRBV7-2 | TGTGCCAGCAGCTTAGGGACAGGTCGGTTTGAAGCTTTCTTT | CASSLGTGRFEAFF
NA | TRBJ2-2 | NA | TRBV7-2 | TGTGCCAGCAGCGTCTTACAGGAGACCGGGGAGCTGTTTTTT | CASSVLQETGELFF
NA | TRBJ1-6 | few | TRBV5-6 | TGTGCCAGCAGCTTGGCAGGAGGAGGTAATTCACCCCTCCACTTT | CASSLAGGGNSPLHF
NA | TRBJ1-6 | NA | TRBV11-2 | TGTGCCAGCAGCTTAAACGGCGCCTATAATTCACCCCTCCACTTT | CASSLNGAYNSPLHF
TRBD2 | TRBJ2-3 | many | TRBV6-2/TRBV6-3 | TGTGCCAGCAGTTATGCGGGGGGGTCACGGGATACGCAGTATTTT | CASSYAGGSRDTQYF
TRBD1 | TRBJ2-2 | NA | TRBV5-1 | TGCGCCAGCCGCTACAGGGGGCAAGCCGGGGAGCTGTTTTTT | CASRYRGQAGELFF
TRBD2 | TRBJ2-7 | NA | TRBV6-5 | TGTGCCAGCAGTTACTCGAACTCACTAGCGGGGGTCTACGAGCAGTACTTC | CASSYSNSLAGVYEQYF
NA | TRBJ2-2 | NA | TRBV4-1 | TGCGCCAGCAGCCGGAACAGGGCTCGAACCGGGGAGCTGTTTTTT | CASSRNRARTGELFF
TRBD1 | TRBJ1-2 | few | TRBV12-3/TRBV12-4 | TGTGCCAGCAGTTTCCGGACAGGGGGTAACTATGGCTACACCTTC | CASSFRTGGNYGYTF
TRBD1 | TRBJ2-5 | NA | TRBV20-1 | TGCAGTGCTCGCCAAGACAGGGGGACCCAGTACTTC | CSARQDRGTQYF
NA | TRBJ2-3 | NA | TRBV7-9 | TGTGCCAGCAGTGGCGGGCCCACAGATACGCAGTATTTT | CASSGGPTDTQYF
TRBD2 | TRBJ2-1 | NA | TRBV5-1 | TGCGCCAGCAGCCATCGGACTAGCGGGACCACAACCAATGAGCAGTTCTTC | CASSHRTSGTTTNEQFF
TRBD2 | TRBJ2-5 | many | TRBV5-1 | TGCGCCAGCAGATTAGCGACTAGCGATGAGACCCAGTACTTC | CASRLATSDETQYF
NA | TRBJ1-2 | NA | TRBV12-3/TRBV12-4 | TGTGCCAGCAGTCCCTTAAGGGTCGGCTATGGCTACACCTTC | CASSPLRVGYGYTF
TRBD1 | TRBJ1-2 | many | TRBV20-1 | TGCAGTGCTAGGGGACGGACAGGGGGCGCGTATGGCTACACCTTC | CSARGRTGGAYGYTF
TRBD1 | TRBJ2-3 | NA | TRBV6-1 | TGTGCCAGCAGGAGGGGGACAGGCACAGATACGCAGTATTTT | CASRRGTGTDTQYF